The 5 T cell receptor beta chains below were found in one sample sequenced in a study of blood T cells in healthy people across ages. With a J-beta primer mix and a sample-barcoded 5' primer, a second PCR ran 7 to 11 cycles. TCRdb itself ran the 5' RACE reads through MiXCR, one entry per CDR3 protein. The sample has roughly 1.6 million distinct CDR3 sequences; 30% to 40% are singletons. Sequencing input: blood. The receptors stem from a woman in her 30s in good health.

CDR3 amino acids: CASHTAGIAMGGETDTQYF. For the CDR3, the DNA is TGCGCCAGCCACACGGCAGGAATAGCGATGGGCGGGGAGACAGATACGCAGTATTTT. J is TRBJ2-3 and V is TRBV10-1; D is possibly TRBD2 (6 bases). Germline CDR1 and CDR2: WNHNN and SYGVQD (reference sequence). CDR3 size: 19 residues. V dropped 8 bases and J dropped 3 bases, with 30 bases sitting between them.

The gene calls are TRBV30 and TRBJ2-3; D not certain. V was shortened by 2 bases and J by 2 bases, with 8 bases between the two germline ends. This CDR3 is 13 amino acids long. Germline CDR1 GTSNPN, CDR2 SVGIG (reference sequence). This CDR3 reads CAWSHSYTDTQYF. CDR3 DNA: TGTGCCTGGAGTCACAGTTACACAGATACGCAGTATTTT.

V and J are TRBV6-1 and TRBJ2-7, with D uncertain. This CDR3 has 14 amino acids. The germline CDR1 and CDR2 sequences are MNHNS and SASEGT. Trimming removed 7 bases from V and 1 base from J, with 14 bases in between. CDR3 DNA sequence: TGTGCCAGCAAACCCGTGGTAATGTCCTACGAGCAGTACTTC. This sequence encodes CASKPVVMSYEQYF.

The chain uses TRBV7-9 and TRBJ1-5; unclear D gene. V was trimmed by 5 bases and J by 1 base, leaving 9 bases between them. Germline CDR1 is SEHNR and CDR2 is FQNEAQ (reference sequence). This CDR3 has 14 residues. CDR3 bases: TGTGCCAGCAGCGGGGAAGGCAGCAATCAGCCCCAGCATTTT. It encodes CASSGEGSNQPQHF.

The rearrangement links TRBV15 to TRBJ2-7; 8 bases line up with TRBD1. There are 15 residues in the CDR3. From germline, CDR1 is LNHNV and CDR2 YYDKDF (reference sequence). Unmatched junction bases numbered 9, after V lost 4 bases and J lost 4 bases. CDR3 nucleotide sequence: TGTGCCACCAGCACTCCGGACAGGGAATTTTACGAGCAGTACTTC. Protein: CATSTPDREFYEQYF.